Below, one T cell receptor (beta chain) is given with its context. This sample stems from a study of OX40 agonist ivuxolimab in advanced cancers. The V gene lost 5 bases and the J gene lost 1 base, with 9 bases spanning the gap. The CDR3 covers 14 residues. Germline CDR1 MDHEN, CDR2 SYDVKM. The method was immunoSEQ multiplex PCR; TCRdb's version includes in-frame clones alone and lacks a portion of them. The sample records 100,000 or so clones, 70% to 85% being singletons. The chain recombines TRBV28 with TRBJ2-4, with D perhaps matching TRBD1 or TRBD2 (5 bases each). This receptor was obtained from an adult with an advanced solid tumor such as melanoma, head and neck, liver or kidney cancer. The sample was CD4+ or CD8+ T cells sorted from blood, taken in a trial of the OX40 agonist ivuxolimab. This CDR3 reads CASSLEGAKNIQYF. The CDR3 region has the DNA TGTGCCAGCAGTCTTGAGGGGGCCAAAAACATTCAGTACTTC.